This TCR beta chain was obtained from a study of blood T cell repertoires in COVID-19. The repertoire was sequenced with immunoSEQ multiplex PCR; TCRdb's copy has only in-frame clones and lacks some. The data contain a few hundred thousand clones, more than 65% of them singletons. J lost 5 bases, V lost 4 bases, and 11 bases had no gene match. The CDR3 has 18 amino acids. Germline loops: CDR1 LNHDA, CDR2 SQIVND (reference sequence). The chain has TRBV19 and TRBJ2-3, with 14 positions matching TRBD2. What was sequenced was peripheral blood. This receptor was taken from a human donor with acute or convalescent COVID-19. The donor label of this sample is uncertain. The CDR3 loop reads CASSTRLAGGFFVDTQYF. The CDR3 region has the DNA TGTGCCAGTAGTACCCGACTAGCGGGAGGGTTTTTTGTAGATACGCAGTATTTT.